The next 22 T cell receptor beta chains were all read from a single sample in a study of cytomegalovirus exposure and HLA in healthy donors. In the PCR, 60 Vbeta and 13 Jbeta primers were used. TCRdb keeps only in-frame clones here, not all; method: immunoSEQ multiplex PCR. The profile covers approximately 90,000 clones, with roughly three quarters appearing a single time and just over 1.4% taken by the ten largest. What was sequenced was PBMCs. All receptors come from a male donor in good health and CMV-seronegative.

The DNA of the CDR3 is TGCGCCAGCAGGGTAGCGGGGGGTACCTACAATGAGCAGTTCTTC. Translated: CASRVAGGTYNEQFF. The chain carries TRBV5-1 and TRBJ2-1; 10 bases are a match to TRBD2. Germline-derived CDR1 and CDR2 are SGHRS and YFSETQ. J lost 2 bases, V lost 5 bases, and 4 bases had no gene match. The CDR3 sequence is 15 residues long.

The chain combines TRBV6-1 with TRBJ2-5; TRBD2 matches 7 bases. The closer fit of TRBJ2-7 to the DNA end suggests the J call may be wrong. This CDR3 region has 14 residues. Per germline, CDR1 MNHNS and CDR2 SASEGT. This chain's CDR3 is CASNGGRVPNEQYF. CDR3 DNA sequence: TGTGCCAGCAACGGTGGGAGGGTCCCCAACGAGCAGTACTTC.

The CDR3 sequence: CASSPVPPAGTDTQYF. CDR3 coding DNA: TGTGCCAGCAGTCCCGTTCCTCCAGCGGGCACAGATACGCAGTATTTT. The rearrangement joins TRBV28 to TRBJ2-3; D possibly corresponds to TRBD2 (5 bases). Germline CDR1 is MDHEN and CDR2 is SYDVKM. The CDR3 is 16 amino acids. The V end lost 5 bases, the J end lost 1 base, and 16 bases lay between the germline ends.

This clone was counted only a few times. This chain links TRBV9 with TRBJ1-6; 10 bases are a match to TRBD1. J was trimmed by 10 bases and V by 0 bases; bases with no gene match: 4. The CDR3 runs to 15 residues. Germline CDR1 and CDR2: SGDLS and YYNGEE. For the CDR3, the DNA is TGTGCCAGCAGCGTAGAAGGGACAGGGGCCTCACCCCTCCACTTT. This codes for CASSVEGTGASPLHF.

V is TRBV5-1 and J is TRBJ1-6; 7 nucleotides align to TRBD1. The germline CDR1 and CDR2 sequences are SGHRS and YFSETQ. J gave up 9 bases and V 0 bases, and 6 bases lay outside the gene matches. The CDR3 runs to 15 residues. As DNA, the CDR3 is TGCGCCAGCAGCTTGGAACAGGGGTTCGCTTCACCCCTCCACTTT. Its translation: CASSLEQGFASPLHF.

With regard to this clone: At one of its ends the junction is not consistent with the germline gene, which may arise from a read error. The rearrangement joins TRBV5-8 to TRBJ1-2; D uncertain. There are 16 residues in the CDR3. Looked up from germline, CDR1 is SGHTS and CDR2 is YDEGEE. CDR3: CASSLGSVGENYGCTF. In nucleotides, the CDR3 is TGTGCCAGCAGCTTGGGATCGGTTGGAGAGAACTATGGCTGCACCTTC. Based on the CDR3 plus reference TRBV5-8 and TRBJ1-2, the full variable domain is EAGVTQSPTHLIKTRGQQATLRCSPISGHTSVYWYQQALGLGLQFLLWYDEGEERNRGNFPPRFSGRQFPNYSSELNVNALELEDSALYLCASSLGSVGENYGCTFGSGTRLTVV.

The chain has TRBV11-2 and TRBJ1-6; 7 nucleotides align to TRBD1. Germline CDR1 SGHAT, CDR2 FQNNGV. V shed 2 bases and J 6 bases; nucleotides not matched to a gene: 10. CDR3 size: 17 residues. The CDR3 region has the DNA TGTGCCAGCAGCTTAACAACGACAGGGTTCGGTAATTCACCCCTCCACTTT. It encodes CASSLTTTGFGNSPLHF.

Only one count was recorded for this clone. An end of the junction does not agree with germline; a read error may underlie this. V gene TRBV7-7 combines with J gene TRBJ2-1; 10 nucleotides line up with TRBD2. The CDR3 consists of 16 residues. Germline CDR1 reads SSHAT; CDR2 reads FNYEAQ (reference sequence). As DNA, the CDR3 is TGTGCTAGCAGCGCAAGTATTAGCGGGGGGAACAATGAGCAGTTCTTC. Protein: CASSASISGGNNEQFF.

The table lists this clone with a few counts. This chain connects TRBV5-1 to TRBJ2-1; 7 bases are a match to TRBD1. The CDR3 consists of 16 residues. Germline CDR1 SGHRS, CDR2 YFSETQ. The ends lost 2 bases at V and 5 bases at J; junction bases unmatched: 10. CDR3 in DNA: TGCGCCAGCAGCTTTGGACAGGCAGTAAAGGACAATGAGCAGTTCTTC. Protein product: CASSFGQAVKDNEQFF.

This sequence joins TRBV9 and TRBJ2-2, with D unresolved. V lost 0 bases and J lost 7, with 7 bases in between. The CDR3 extends over 13 amino acids. CDR1 is SGDLS, CDR2 YYNGEE, per germline. CDR3 nucleotide sequence: TGTGCCAGCAGCGTAGTAGCATTCGGGGAGCTGTTTTTT. Encoded protein: CASSVVAFGELFF.

The rearrangement links TRBV11-2 to TRBJ2-7; the match to TRBD2 covers 8 bases. The trim removed 5 bases at V and 3 bases at J, leaving 3 bases unmatched. Germline-derived CDR1 and CDR2 are SGHAT and FQNNGV. The length of the CDR3 is 13 residues. The CDR3 spells CASSAGTSYEQYF. The CDR3 coding sequence is TGTGCCAGCAGCGCCGGGACTAGCTACGAGCAGTACTTC.

The rearrangement joins TRBV28 to TRBJ1-1, with 9 nucleotides matching TRBD1. Trimming removed 2 bases from V and 0 bases from J; junction bases left unmatched: 4. The CDR3 is 16 amino acids. Germline V lookup: CDR1 MDHEN, CDR2 SYDVKM. The CDR3 loop is CASSLGQGLVNTEAFF. The CDR3 DNA reads TGTGCCAGCAGTTTAGGACAGGGGTTGGTGAACACTGAAGCTTTCTTT.

Notes on this clone: This CDR3 is also generated by other DNA sequences in the sample. This chain connects TRBV5-4 to TRBJ2-2; 7 nucleotides line up with TRBD1. The CDR3 covers 17 residues. CDR1 SGHNT and CDR2 YYREEE come from the germline V gene (reference sequence). The V segment lost 4 bases and the J segment 1 base; nucleotides outside the gene matches: 10. CDR3 region: CASSRARTGLNTGELFF. The DNA of the CDR3 is TGTGCCAGCAGCAGGGCGCGGACAGGCTTGAACACCGGGGAGCTGTTTTTT.

The chain uses TRBV7-2 and TRBJ1-1; 7 nucleotides match TRBD1. The CDR3 covers 15 residues. Germline-derived CDR1 and CDR2 are SGHTA and FQGNSA. The trim removed 2 bases at V and 2 bases at J, leaving 5 bases unmatched. The CDR3 DNA follows: TGTGCCAGCAGCTTATCGGAGGGGGCCAACACTGAAGCTTTCTTT. The encoded protein is CASSLSEGANTEAFF.

The sample holds a few counts of this clone. The genes are TRBV13 and TRBJ2-7; tentatively, D is TRBD1 (5 bases). Trimming stripped 0 bases from V and 2 bases from J, with 11 bases between. This CDR3 has 15 amino acids. Germline values: CDR1 PRHDT, CDR2 FYEKMQ (reference sequence). The CDR3 reads CASSLGNRFAYEQYF. The DNA of the CDR3 is TGTGCCAGCAGCTTAGGGAACAGGTTTGCCTACGAGCAGTACTTC.

The chain uses TRBV7-2 and TRBJ1-4; D might be TRBD1 (6 bases). There are 15 residues in the CDR3. Between the trimmed V and J ends, which lost 5 bases and 8 bases, there was a span of 18 bases. The germline V gene has CDR1 SGHTA and CDR2 FQGNSA. The CDR3 bases are TGTGCCAGCAGCGCCCGGGACACCCTGCAGGAAAAACTGTTTTTT. Encoded protein: CASSARDTLQEKLFF. Looking up the rest from reference TRBV7-2 and TRBJ1-4 gives the full variable domain: GAGVSQSPSNKVTEKGKDVELRCDPISGHTALYWYRQSLGQGLEFLIYFQGNSAPDKSGLPSDRFSAERTGGSVSTLTIQRTQQEDSAVYLCASSARDTLQEKLFFGSGTQLSVL.

The chain links TRBV11-2 to TRBJ2-7; TRBD1 agrees at 7 bases. The V and J ends lost 4 bases and 4 bases, in that order; junction bases with no gene match: 7. Germline values: CDR1 SGHAT, CDR2 FQNNGV. This CDR3 contains 14 residues. The CDR3 DNA sequence: TGTGCCAGCAGCTGGATGACAGGGCCGTACGAGCAGTACTTC. Amino acid sequence: CASSWMTGPYEQYF.

The chain links TRBV5-6 to TRBJ1-1, with D perhaps matching TRBD1 (5 bases). Trimming took 1 base from V and 4 from J, leaving 8 bases between them. Germline V gene lookup returns CDR1 SGHDT and CDR2 YYEEEE. This CDR3 has 13 residues. The CDR3 DNA is TGTGCCAGCAGCTTGATAGGGGCCACTGAAGCTTTCTTT. Protein sequence: CASSLIGATEAFF.

As to this clone: Other DNA sequences in this sample translate to the same CDR3. V and J are TRBV10-3 and TRBJ1-1; the D is unclear. Germline V gene data show CDR1 as ENHRY and CDR2 as SYGVKD. This CDR3 has 13 residues. Between the trimmed V and J ends, which lost 4 bases and 5 bases, there was a span of 11 bases. The CDR3 DNA reads TGTGCCATCAGTGTGAAGGGAGGAACTGAAGCTTTCTTT. Protein: CAISVKGGTEAFF.

The V and J genes are TRBV28 and TRBJ1-1; TRBD1 aligns across 7 bases. The ends lost 8 bases at V and 4 bases at J; junction bases unmatched: 10. Germline loops: CDR1 MDHEN, CDR2 SYDVKM. The CDR3 loop spans 14 amino acids. CDR3 nucleotide sequence: TGTGCCAGCGTAGTGACAGGGTTGGTCACTGAAGCTTTCTTT. Its translation: CASVVTGLVTEAFF.

V usage is TRBV7-2 and J usage is TRBJ2-7, with TRBD2 identical over 8 bases. The CDR3 length is 15 residues. V shed 5 bases, J shed 3 bases, and the junction held 9 bases outside the gene matches. Germline loops: CDR1 SGHTA, CDR2 FQGNSA. CDR3 sequence (DNA): TGTGCCAGCAGCGTCGTACGGGGGGGTTTCTACGAGCAGTACTTC. The encoded protein is CASSVVRGGFYEQYF.

J is TRBJ2-7 and V is TRBV6-1; 9 bases agree with TRBD1. The V gene's germline CDR1 is MNHNS and CDR2 SASEGT. Trimming took 7 bases from V and 5 from J; bases not matched to a gene: 6. The CDR3 runs to 13 residues. CDR3 DNA sequence: TGTGCCAGCAAACACAGGGGGCTCCACGAGCAGTACTTC. Amino acid sequence: CASKHRGLHEQYF.